This T cell receptor (beta chain) is drawn from a study of blood T cell repertoires in COVID-19. Study-wide context: The analysed material was cDNA or gDNA that came from T cells, B-cell-depleted T cells, or PBMCs.

TCRdb keeps only in-frame clones here, not all; method: immunoSEQ multiplex PCR. The table has some 290,000 clones, 70% to 90% seen once. The CDR3 runs to 15 residues. Per the germline V gene, CDR1 is MGHRA and CDR2 is YSYEKL. Trimming pared 0 bases from V and 2 bases from J, leaving 10 bases between. Seattle patients were enrolled during active infection and followed longitudinally. Sequencing was performed on peripheral blood. This chain connects TRBV4-1 to TRBJ2-5; TRBD2 might be the D (5 bases). The receptor's source is a woman in her twenties or thirties with COVID-19, enrolled during active disease. The CDR3 DNA sequence: TGCGCCAGCAGCCAAGATTCACTAGGGCAAGAGACCCAGTACTTC. Amino acid sequence: CASSQDSLGQETQYF.